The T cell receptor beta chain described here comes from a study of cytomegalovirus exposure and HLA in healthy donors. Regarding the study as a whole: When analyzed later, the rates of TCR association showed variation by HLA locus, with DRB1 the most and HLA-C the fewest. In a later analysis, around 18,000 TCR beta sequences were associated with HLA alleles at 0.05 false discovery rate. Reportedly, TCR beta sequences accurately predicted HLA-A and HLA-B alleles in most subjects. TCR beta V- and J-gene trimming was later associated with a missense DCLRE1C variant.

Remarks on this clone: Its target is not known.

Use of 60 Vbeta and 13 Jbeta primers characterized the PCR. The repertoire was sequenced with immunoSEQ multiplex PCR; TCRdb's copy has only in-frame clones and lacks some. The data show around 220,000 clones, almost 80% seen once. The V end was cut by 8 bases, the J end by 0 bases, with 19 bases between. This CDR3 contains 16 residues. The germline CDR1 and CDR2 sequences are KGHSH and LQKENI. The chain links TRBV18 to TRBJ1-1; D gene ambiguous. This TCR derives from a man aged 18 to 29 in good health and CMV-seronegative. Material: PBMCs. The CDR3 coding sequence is TGTGCCAGCGCGACGGTGGAAGGGAGGATGAACACTGAAGCTTTCTTT. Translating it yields CASATVEGRMNTEAFF.